A single sample gave rise to the 27 T cell receptor beta chains below, sequenced in a study of spatial heterogeneity in lung cancer. Time point denoted: sample taken at primary tumor resection. TCRdb analysed the 5' RACE reads with MiXCR anew, one entry per CDR3 protein. The sample records approximately 40,000 distinct CDR3 sequences, less than 6.5% being singletons. Sample: PBMCs, taken at surgery. The receptors here all came from a female donor with early-stage non-small cell lung cancer.

This clonotype has at least ten counts. The junction does not match germline at one end; this may be a read error. This chain joins TRBV5-1 and TRBJ2-2; 9 nucleotides align to TRBD1. The germline V gene has CDR1 SGHRS and CDR2 YFSETQ. The CDR3 length is 15 residues. The CDR3 coding sequence is TGCGCCAGCAGCTCCGGGACAGGGAACGCCGGGGAGCTGTTTTTT. Amino acids: CASSSGTGNAGELFF.

This clonotype showed up many times. The chain links TRBV9 to TRBJ2-3, with a tentative D call TRBD1 (6 bases). The V gene lost 3 bases and the J gene lost 3 bases, with 11 bases spanning the gap. CDR1 and CDR2 (germline): SGDLS, YYNGEE. The CDR3 has 14 residues. CDR3 amino acids: CASSGDTETDTQYF. DNA for the CDR3: TGTGCCAGCAGCGGGGACACTGAGACAGATACGCAGTATTTT.

This clonotype was seen at least ten times. The chain employs TRBV23-1 and TRBJ1-6, with D perhaps TRBD1 (5 bases). TRBV23-1 is an ORF for which the function is uncertain. The CDR3 runs 16 residues. The ends were cut back, 7 bases at V and 9 bases at J, with 22 bases in the middle. The CDR3 here is CASNEVRGEGCSPLHF. CDR3 nucleotide sequence: TGCGCCAGCAACGAAGTACGGGGGGAAGGTTGTTCACCCCTCCACTTT.

This clonotype was detected many times. The chain joins TRBV10-3 to TRBJ1-1; D perhaps matches TRBD1 (5 bases). The CDR3 runs 13 residues. Trimming cost V 4 bases and J 0 bases, with 6 bases left between them. From germline, CDR1 is ENHRY and CDR2 SYGVKD. CDR3 in DNA: TGTGCCATCAGTGGGGGCATGAACACTGAAGCTTTCTTT. Encoded protein: CAISGGMNTEAFF.

The table lists this clonotype with many counts. V is TRBV5-1 and J is TRBJ1-5; TRBD1 matches at 9 bases. Germline V gives CDR1 SGHRS, CDR2 YFSETQ. V trimming: 4 bases; J trimming: 9 bases; junction bases outside the gene matches: 8. This CDR3 contains 14 residues. The DNA of the CDR3 is TGCGCCAGCAGCGAGGACAGGGGAGGGACGCCCCAGCATTTT. The encoded protein is CASSEDRGGTPQHF.

This clonotype was counted ten times or more. The V gene is TRBV7-6, the J gene TRBJ2-1; 8 bases are shared with TRBD1. Germline trimming cut 2 bases from V and 3 bases from J; bases unmatched to any gene: 3. The CDR3 consists of 15 residues. Germline V gives CDR1 SGHVS, CDR2 FNYEAQ. As DNA, the CDR3 is TGTGCCAGCAGCTTAAGCGGACAGGGCTACAATGAGCAGTTCTTC. It translates to CASSLSGQGYNEQFF. Variable domain in full (rest from reference TRBV7-6 and TRBJ2-1): GAGVSQSPRYKVTKRGQDVALRCDPISGHVSLYWYRQALGQGPEFLTYFNYEAQQDKSGLPNDRFSAERPEGSISTLTIQRTEQRDSAMYRCASSLSGQGYNEQFFGPGTRLTVL.

This clonotype was seen a few times. A much larger clone lies one base from this, so it may be a read error. It is unclear where the CDR3 begins or ends on the DNA, so no DNA is shown, and the CDR3 is as TCRdb lists it. The rearrangement joins TRBV9 to TRBJ2-6; the table's D call of TRBD1 was not tested on the DNA. Germline assignment: CDR1 SGDLS and CDR2 YYNGEE. The CDR3 is made up of 13 amino acids, end residues included. CDR3 in amino acids: CASSFGTGNVPTF.

This sequence joins TRBV7-9 and TRBJ1-1; TRBD1 matches at 7 bases. Germline CDR1 reads SEHNR; CDR2 reads FQNEAQ (reference sequence). The CDR3 contains 16 residues. The junction had 7 bases not matched to a gene; V was cut back by 3 bases and J by 0 bases. CDR3 sequence (DNA): TGTGCCAGCAGCTTCTGGACAGGAGGGATGAACACTGAAGCTTTCTTT. Its protein is CASSFWTGGMNTEAFF.

This clonotype was found many times. The genes are TRBV5-1 and TRBJ2-1; TRBD2 matches at 13 bases. This CDR3 is 18 amino acids long. Looked up from germline, CDR1 is SGHRS and CDR2 is YFSETQ. J gave up 5 bases and V 5 bases, and 13 bases lay outside the gene matches. The CDR3 is CASRKGLAGTLGDNEQFF. The CDR3 nucleotides read TGCGCCAGCAGGAAGGGACTAGCGGGGACCCTTGGGGACAATGAGCAGTTCTTC.

This clonotype was observed at least ten times. The chain employs TRBV4-2 and TRBJ1-5; D is possibly TRBD1 (5 bases). Germline CDR1 and CDR2: LGHNA and YNFKEQ. The CDR3 is 17 residues long. The V gene lost 0 bases and the J gene lost 9 bases, with 21 bases spanning the gap. CDR3 sequence: CASSQDGAERPSGPQHF. CDR3 nucleotide sequence: TGTGCCAGCAGCCAAGATGGGGCGGAAAGACCTTCGGGGCCCCAGCATTTT.

The sample holds many counts of this clonotype. The chain has TRBV23-1 and TRBJ1-5; a weak D match, TRBD1 (6 bases). TRBV23-1 is an ORF, and what it does is uncertain. The CDR3 runs 16 residues. Trimming pared 6 bases from V and 1 base from J, leaving 16 bases between. The CDR3 DNA reads TGCGCCAGCAGCCGAGGGGGTGCTGAGAGCAATCAGCCCCAGCATTTT. This codes for CASSRGGAESNQPQHF.

The chain combines TRBV10-3 with TRBJ1-1; TRBD1 agrees at 12 bases. Germline assignment: CDR1 ENHRY and CDR2 SYGVKD. CDR3 length: 16 amino acids. V shed 8 bases and J 5 bases; nucleotides not matched to a gene: 12. The CDR3 bases are TGTGCCATCTTCAGACCCGGGACAGGGGGCATGACTGAAGCTTTCTTT. Translated: CAIFRPGTGGMTEAFF.

Here the CDR3 reads CASSYQGNAEAFF. DNA of the CDR3: TGTGCCAGTAGTTACCAGGGGAATGCTGAAGCTTTCTTT. V usage is TRBV19 and J usage is TRBJ1-1; weak D call: TRBD1 (6 bases). Germline loops: CDR1 LNHDA, CDR2 SQIVND (reference sequence). The CDR3 covers 13 residues. V was shortened by 5 bases and J by 6 bases, with 13 bases between the two germline ends.

This clonotype came up many times. The chain combines TRBV20-1 with TRBJ1-1; a weak D match, TRBD1 (6 bases). This CDR3 is built from 12 residues. The V and J ends lost 6 bases and 3 bases respectively, with 11 bases between them. Looked up from germline, CDR1 is DFQATT and CDR2 is SNEGSKA (reference sequence). Written as DNA, the CDR3 is TGCAGTGCAAACAGGGTTGACACTGAAGCTTTCTTT. This encodes CSANRVDTEAFF.

V is TRBV5-5 and J is TRBJ2-5; 8 bases map to TRBD1. The CDR3 length is 15 residues. Germline-derived CDR1 and CDR2 are SGHKS and YYEKEE (reference sequence). Unmatched junction bases numbered 7, after V lost 1 base and J lost 5 bases. CDR3 coding DNA: TGTGCCAGCAGCTTGCATCAGGGGGCACTGGAGACCCAGTACTTC. Its protein product is CASSLHQGALETQYF.

The chain links TRBV10-3 to TRBJ1-2, with a weak D call TRBD1 (6 bases). The CDR3 contains 15 residues. V dropped 0 bases and J dropped 2 bases, with 10 bases sitting between them. Germline values: CDR1 ENHRY, CDR2 SYGVKD. CDR3 nucleotides: TGTGCCATCAGTGAGTCTGGGGGCCGGAACTATGGCTACACCTTC. Translation gives CAISESGGRNYGYTF.

This clonotype was counted at least ten times. The chain links TRBV5-1 to TRBJ1-2; D not certain. The germline V and J ends were trimmed by 4 bases and 2 bases, with 15 bases remaining between them. This CDR3 has 15 amino acids. Looked up from germline, CDR1 is SGHRS and CDR2 is YFSETQ. CDR3 region: CASSLGAGQNYGYTF. CDR3 nucleotides: TGCGCCAGCAGCCTGGGTGCCGGCCAGAACTATGGCTACACCTTC.

This clonotype was counted at least ten times. The chain is built from TRBV18 and TRBJ1-6; D remains ambiguous. CDR1 KGHSH and CDR2 LQKENI come from the germline V gene. This CDR3 has 16 residues. V lost 4 bases, J lost 9 bases, and 19 bases lay in between. CDR3 region: CASSLDREFARSPLHF. In DNA form, the CDR3 reads TGTGCCAGCTCACTCGATCGGGAGTTTGCTCGTTCACCCCTCCACTTT.

This clonotype was counted a few times. V and J are TRBV4-1 and TRBJ1-2; D gene unclear. CDR3 size: 15 residues. Germline V gene data show CDR1 as MGHRA and CDR2 as YSYEKL. V shed 1 base and J shed 5 bases, with 14 bases lying between them. CDR3 region: CASSQGVPLPYGYTF. CDR3 DNA sequence: TGCGCCAGCAGCCAAGGAGTTCCGTTACCTTATGGCTACACCTTC.

In its sample, this clonotype was seen many times. The chain joins TRBV9 to TRBJ1-1, with 7 positions matching TRBD1. The CDR3 spans 15 residues. Per germline, CDR1 SGDLS and CDR2 YYNGEE. The J segment lost 3 bases and the V segment lost 0 bases, leaving 5 bases of the junction unmatched. As DNA, the CDR3 is TGTGCCAGCAGCGTAGAAGAGGGGGCAGACACTGAAGCTTTCTTT. This codes for CASSVEEGADTEAFF.

This clonotype was seen ten or more times. The rearrangement links TRBV5-1 to TRBJ2-4; D is unclear. In germline, CDR1 is SGHRS, CDR2 YFSETQ. Deletions cut 1 base from V and 0 bases from J, with 11 bases between. The CDR3 loop spans 16 amino acids. The CDR3 loop is CASSLWSGLAKNIQYF. In DNA form, the CDR3 reads TGCGCCAGCAGCTTGTGGTCTGGCCTAGCCAAAAACATTCAGTACTTC.

This clonotype was detected many times. The V and J genes are TRBV7-3 and TRBJ2-7; D may be TRBD2 (5 bases). The CDR3 has 15 amino acids. Trimming removed 0 bases at V and 5 bases at J, with 14 bases between. Germline CDR1 and CDR2: SGHTA and FQGTGA. The CDR3 here is CASSLTRASHDEQYF. CDR3 nucleotide sequence: TGTGCCAGCAGCTTAACGAGGGCAAGCCATGACGAGCAGTACTTC.

By share, this clonotype ranks as medium-sized. The rearrangement links TRBV7-2 to TRBJ2-3; a possible D gene is TRBD2 (5 bases). Germline loops: CDR1 SGHTA, CDR2 FQGNSA. V dropped 1 base and J dropped 0 bases, with 8 bases sitting between them. The CDR3 is made up of 15 amino acids. The CDR3 DNA follows: TGTGCCAGCAGCTTAGTGGGCGGGAGCACAGATACGCAGTATTTT. This encodes CASSLVGGSTDTQYF.

This clonotype showed up just a few times. J is TRBJ1-5 and V is TRBV7-2, with D possibly TRBD1 on 6 matching bases. Trimming took 4 bases from V and 2 from J, leaving 15 bases between them. Germline CDR1 is SGHTA and CDR2 is FQGNSA. The CDR3 sequence is 16 residues long. CDR3 in DNA: TGTGCCAGCAGCTCCCGACAGGTCGATGGCAATCAGCCCCAGCATTTT. Its protein product is CASSSRQVDGNQPQHF.

This clonotype showed up many times. J is TRBJ1-2 and V is TRBV27; D not resolved. Germline V gives CDR1 MNHEY, CDR2 SMNVEV (reference sequence). The CDR3 loop spans 10 amino acids. Trimming cost V 8 bases and J 14 bases, with 15 bases left between them. CDR3 DNA sequence: TGTGCCAGCTCTCCGAGGTTTTGGACCTTC. Its protein product is CASSPRFWTF.

This clonotype was observed a few times. The chain recombines TRBV4-1 with TRBJ2-1, with D hard to call. V lost 3 bases, J lost 0 bases, and 9 bases lay in between. The CDR3 loop spans 15 amino acids. Germline CDR1 is MGHRA and CDR2 is YSYEKL. CDR3 amino acids: CASSHGPLSYNEQFF. The CDR3 coding sequence is TGCGCCAGCAGCCACGGACCGCTCTCCTACAATGAGCAGTTCTTC.

In its sample, this clonotype was seen many times. The rearrangement uses TRBV28 and TRBJ2-2; 7 bases are shared with TRBD1. The CDR3 contains 16 residues. Germline values: CDR1 MDHEN, CDR2 SYDVKM. V lost 4 bases, J lost 1 base, and 6 bases stayed unmatched. CDR3 in amino acids: CASSSQTGRNTGELFF. CDR3 DNA sequence: TGTGCCAGCAGTTCGCAGACAGGGCGGAACACCGGGGAGCTGTTTTTT.